This T cell receptor beta chain was identified during a study of T cell responses to AZD1222 COVID-19 vaccine. Study details: Samples with a second dose at about 4 or about 12 weeks were pooled together.

As for this clone: Antigen specificity is unknown. Other DNA sequences within the sample encode an identical CDR3.

The assay was immunoSEQ multiplex PCR, and TCRdb's table has in-frame clones only and misses some. Altogether approximately 82,000 clones are present, approximately 81% being singletons, with the ten largest covering around an eighth. Findings of the study overall: Baseline seropositivity occurred in only six AZD1222 recipients. Spike-specific TCR breadth and depth both grew after two AZD1222 doses.

The sequence was collected from an adult in good health. This material consisted of peripheral blood, taken on day 0 of AZD1222 vaccination.

DNA of the CDR3: TGTGCCAGCAGCTTGGGTCTTCGTTCCTACGAGCAGTACTTC. Translating it yields CASSLGLRSYEQYF. The chain has TRBV7-2 and TRBJ2-7; D gene unclear. The germline gives CDR1 SGHTA, CDR2 FQGNSA. The length of the CDR3 is 14 residues. V gave up 3 bases and J gave up 1 base, with 10 bases separating them.